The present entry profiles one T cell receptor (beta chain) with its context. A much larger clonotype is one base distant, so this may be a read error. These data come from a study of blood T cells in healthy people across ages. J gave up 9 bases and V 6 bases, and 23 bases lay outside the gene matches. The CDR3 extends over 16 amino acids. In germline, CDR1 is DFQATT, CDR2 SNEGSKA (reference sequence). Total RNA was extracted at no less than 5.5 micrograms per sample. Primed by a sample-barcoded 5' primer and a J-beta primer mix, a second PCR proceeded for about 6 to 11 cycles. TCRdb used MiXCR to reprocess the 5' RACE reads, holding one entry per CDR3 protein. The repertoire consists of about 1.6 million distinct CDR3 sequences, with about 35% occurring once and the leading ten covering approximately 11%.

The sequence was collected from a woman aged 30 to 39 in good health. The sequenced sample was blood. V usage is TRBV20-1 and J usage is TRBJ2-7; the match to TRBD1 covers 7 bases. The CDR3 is CSASPIGGWPCTRQYF. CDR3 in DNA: TGCAGTGCGTCTCCCATAGGGGGCTGGCCTTGTACGAGGCAGTACTTC.